The 13 T cell receptor beta chains listed next were all sequenced from one sample in a study of beta chain features in type 1 diabetes (dated by TCRdb to about 2018). The paper as a whole reports these results and caveats: A moderate but significant shortening of TCRB CDR3 length was observed in type 1 diabetes patients in all four CD4+ subsets.

The antigens of these receptors remain unknown. Library prep was done by the immunoSEQ multiplex PCR assay. All of the isolated RNA was reverse transcribed with the High Capacity cDNA Reverse Transcription Kit, so expressed TCRB transcripts were sequenced. Not all clones reach the TCRdb copy of this immuneACCESS table, which keeps in-frame sequences only. Checked studies attribute under half of the gap to unresolved V genes and leave the rest unexplained. The sample table lists under 850,000 clones, about an eighth of them with a count of one. The biggest ten clones account for roughly 0.022% of the sample. Sequenced input: naive CD4+ T cells from blood. According to the study, the label for this sample's cell subset or site signals: true naive CD4+ T cells. These receptors were taken from a man aged 18 to 30 with type 1 diabetes.

V is TRBV19 and J is TRBJ1-2, with a possible D match to TRBD1 (5 bases). The CDR3 has 12 amino acids. V lost 7 bases to trimming and J lost 8 bases, with 14 bases between them. Germline assignment: CDR1 LNHDA and CDR2 SQIVND (reference sequence). CDR3 nucleotides: TGTGCCAGTACCACGAGGGGAGTGGGCTACACCTTC. This gives the protein CASTTRGVGYTF.

This chain joins TRBV4-1 and TRBJ1-2; tentative D call: TRBD1 (5 bases). Germline CDR1 reads MGHRA; CDR2 reads YSYEKL. The V and J ends lost 4 bases and 3 bases respectively, with 18 bases between them. CDR3 length: 16 residues. The CDR3 reads CASSRGEGPSDYGYTF. CDR3 coding DNA: TGCGCCAGCAGCCGAGGGGAGGGACCCTCGGACTATGGCTACACCTTC.

This clone was observed a handful of times. The chain employs TRBV2 and TRBJ1-6; a weak D match, TRBD1 (6 bases). The ends were cut back, 11 bases at V and 5 bases at J, with 10 bases in the middle. The CDR3 sequence is 12 residues long. Germline CDR1 reads SNHLY; CDR2 reads FYNNEI. CDR3 amino acids: CALGQHNSPLHF. Here the CDR3 DNA reads TGTGCCCTAGGACAGCATAATTCACCCCTCCACTTT. Together with reference TRBV2 and TRBJ1-6, the CDR3 gives the full variable domain: EPEVTQTPSHQVTQMGQEVILRCVPISNHLYFYWYRQILGQKVEFLVSFYNNEISEKSEIFDDQFSVERPDGSNFTLKIRSTKLEDSAMYFCALGQHNSPLHFGNGTRLTVT.

This clone was counted between two and nine times. The chain links TRBV2 to TRBJ1-3, with no clear D. CDR3 length: 15 residues. CDR1 is SNHLY and CDR2 is FYNNEI in the germline V gene. The V end lost 7 bases, the J end lost 0 bases, and 13 bases lay between the germline ends. In DNA form, the CDR3 reads TGTGCCAGCAAGATTCAACCCAGCTCTGGAAACACCATATATTTT. Protein product: CASKIQPSSGNTIYF.

The chain links TRBV11-3 to TRBJ1-1, with D unclear. This CDR3 spans 14 amino acids. Trimming shortened V by 5 bases and J by 4 bases, and 14 bases separated the two germline ends. The V gene's germline CDR1 is SGHNT and CDR2 YENEEA. As DNA, the CDR3 is TGTGCCAGCAGCGCTACCTCGGGGAGCACTGAAGCTTTCTTT. Amino acid sequence: CASSATSGSTEAFF. The whole variable domain, remainder taken from reference TRBV11-3 and TRBJ1-1, is EAGVVQSPRYKIIEKKQPVAFWCNPISGHNTLYWYLQNLGQGPELLIRYENEEAVDDSQLPKDRFSAERLKGVDSTLKIQPAELGDSAVYLCASSATSGSTEAFFGQGTRLTVV.

This clone has more than one count but fewer than ten. V is TRBV5-1 and J is TRBJ2-1; TRBD1 might be the D (5 bases). Germline values: CDR1 SGHRS, CDR2 YFSETQ. V lost 0 bases to trimming and J lost 4 bases, with 14 bases between them. This CDR3 is 16 amino acids long. DNA of the CDR3: TGCGCCAGCAGCTTGGTACCGACAGCCCCTTACAATGAGCAGTTCTTC. This codes for CASSLVPTAPYNEQFF.

This chain joins TRBV7-9 and TRBJ1-6; D remains unclear. Germline CDR1 SEHNR, CDR2 FQNEAQ (reference sequence). The CDR3 runs 14 residues. V was cut by 5 bases and J by 11 bases, with 16 bases left in between. CDR3 sequence reads: CASSLRVPGPPLHF. CDR3 in DNA: TGTGCCAGCAGCCTTCGGGTCCCAGGACCACCCCTCCACTTT. Full variable domain (missing parts from reference TRBV7-9 and TRBJ1-6): DTGVSQNPRHKITKRGQNVTFRCDPISEHNRLYWYRQTLGQGPEFLTYFQNEAQLEKSRLLSDRFSAERPKGSFSTLEIQRTEQGDSAMYLCASSLRVPGPPLHFGNGTRLTVT.

This clone showed up just a few times. The V gene is TRBV27, the J gene TRBJ2-7; 9 bases match TRBD1. The V segment lost 5 bases and the J segment 9 bases; nucleotides outside the gene matches: 8. Per germline, CDR1 MNHEY and CDR2 SMNVEV (reference sequence). The CDR3 consists of 13 residues. CDR3 DNA sequence: TGTGCCAGCAGTAAGCAACAGGGGGCAGGGCAGTACTTC. Translation gives CASSKQQGAGQYF.

The chain links TRBV7-6 to TRBJ2-7; 7 nucleotides align to TRBD1. CDR3 size: 14 residues. CDR1 SGHVS and CDR2 FNYEAQ come from the germline V gene. The junction had 3 bases not matched to a gene; V was cut back by 4 bases and J by 0 bases. The CDR3 DNA sequence: TGTGCCAGCAGCTACCGGGACAGCTCCTACGAGCAGTACTTC. This sequence encodes CASSYRDSSYEQYF. The full variable domain, with the rest looked up from reference TRBV7-6 and TRBJ2-7, is GAGVSQSPRYKVTKRGQDVALRCDPISGHVSLYWYRQALGQGPEFLTYFNYEAQQDKSGLPNDRFSAERPEGSISTLTIQRTEQRDSAMYRCASSYRDSSYEQYFGPGTRLTVT.

This clone was counted a few times. The chain is built from TRBV5-1 and TRBJ1-6; D uncertain. The CDR3 sequence is 15 residues long. CDR1 and CDR2 (germline): SGHRS, YFSETQ. The ends were cut back, 4 bases at V and 4 bases at J, with 12 bases in the middle. The CDR3 region has the DNA TGCGCCAGCAGCCCTTTTGGAGGGTATAATTCACCCCTCCACTTT. This translates into CASSPFGGYNSPLHF. The full variable domain, rest sourced from reference TRBV5-1 and TRBJ1-6, is KAGVTQTPRYLIKTRGQQVTLSCSPISGHRSVSWYQQTPGQGLQFLFEYFSETQRNKGNFPGRFSGRQFSNSRSEMNVSTLELGDSALYLCASSPFGGYNSPLHFGNGTRLTVT.

This clone was counted a few times. The rearrangement links TRBV11-2 to TRBJ2-4; no firm D call. Germline V gene data show CDR1 as SGHAT and CDR2 as FQNNGV. The CDR3 extends over 11 amino acids. The V end lost 6 bases, the J end lost 7 bases, and 7 bases lay between the germline ends. Written as DNA, the CDR3 is TGTGCCAGCAGTTTAACGAACATTCAGTACTTC. The encoded protein is CASSLTNIQYF.

There are a few counts of this clone. The genes are TRBV6-5 and TRBJ1-6; the match to TRBD1 covers 8 bases. The CDR3 is 14 residues long. With V trimmed by 6 bases and J by 8 bases, 6 bases remained unmatched. Germline V gives CDR1 MNHEY, CDR2 SVGAGI. CDR3 region: CASRKTGDHSPLHF. In DNA, the CDR3 is TGTGCCAGCAGAAAGACAGGGGACCATTCACCCCTCCACTTT.

J is TRBJ2-7 and V is TRBV2; D is unclear. This CDR3 has 13 amino acids. V dropped 9 bases and J dropped 5 bases, with 17 bases sitting between them. Germline CDR1 SNHLY, CDR2 FYNNEI. CDR3 sequence reads: CASRRLLPDEQYF. The CDR3 DNA is TGTGCCAGTCGGCGGCTCCTACCTGACGAGCAGTACTTC.